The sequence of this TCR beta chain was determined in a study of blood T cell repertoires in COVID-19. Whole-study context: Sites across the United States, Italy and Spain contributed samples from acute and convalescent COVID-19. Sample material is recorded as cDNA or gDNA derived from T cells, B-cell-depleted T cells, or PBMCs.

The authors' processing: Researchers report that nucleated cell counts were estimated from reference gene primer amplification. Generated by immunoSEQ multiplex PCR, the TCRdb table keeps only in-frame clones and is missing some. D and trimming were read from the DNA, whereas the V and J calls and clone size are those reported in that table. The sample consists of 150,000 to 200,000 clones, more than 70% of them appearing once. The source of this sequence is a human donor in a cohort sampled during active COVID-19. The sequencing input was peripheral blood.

This CDR3 reads CASRAGGSGYEQFF. CDR3 nucleotides: TGTGCCAGCAGGGCAGGAGGGTCCGGGTATGAGCAGTTCTTC. V gene TRBV6-5 combines with J gene TRBJ2-1; D perhaps matches TRBD2 (6 bases). Trimming took off 6 bases at V and 8 bases at J, with 17 bases between the two ends. This CDR3 has 14 amino acids. The germline V gene has CDR1 MNHEY and CDR2 SVGAGI.